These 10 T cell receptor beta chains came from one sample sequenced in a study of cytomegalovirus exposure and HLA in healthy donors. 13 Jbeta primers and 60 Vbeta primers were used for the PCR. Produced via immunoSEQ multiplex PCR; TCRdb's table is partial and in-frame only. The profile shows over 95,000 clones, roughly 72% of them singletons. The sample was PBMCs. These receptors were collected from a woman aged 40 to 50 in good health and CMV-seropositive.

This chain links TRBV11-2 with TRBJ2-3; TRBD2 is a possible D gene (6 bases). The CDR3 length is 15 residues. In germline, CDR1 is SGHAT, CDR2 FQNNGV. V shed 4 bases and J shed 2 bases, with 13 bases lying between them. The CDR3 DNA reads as TGTGCCAGCAGCTCTCTAGCGCTCCTCACAGATACGCAGTATTTT. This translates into CASSSLALLTDTQYF.

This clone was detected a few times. The CDR3: CAWSVRRGSTTEAFF. CDR3 nucleotide sequence: TGTGCCTGGAGTGTACGGAGAGGGAGTACCACTGAAGCTTTCTTT. The chain is built from TRBV30 and TRBJ1-1; D not resolved. Per the germline V gene, CDR1 is GTSNPN and CDR2 is SVGIG (reference sequence). The CDR3 consists of 15 residues. Trimming left V 0 bases short and J 4 bases short, with 15 bases between.

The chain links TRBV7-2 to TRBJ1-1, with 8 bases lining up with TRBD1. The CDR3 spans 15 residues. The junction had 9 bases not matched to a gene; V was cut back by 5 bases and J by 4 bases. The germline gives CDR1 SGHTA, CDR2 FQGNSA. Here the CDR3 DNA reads TGTGCCAGCAGCCGAATGGGACAGGCGGGCACTGAAGCTTTCTTT. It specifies CASSRMGQAGTEAFF.

Here the CDR3 reads CASSQITGIHEQYF. The CDR3 coding sequence is TGTGCCAGCAGTCAGATTACAGGGATCCACGAGCAGTACTTC. The gene calls are TRBV28 and TRBJ2-7; a possible D gene is TRBD1 (6 bases). V was pared by 5 bases and J by 5 bases, with 16 bases between. The CDR3 consists of 14 residues. Per germline, CDR1 MDHEN and CDR2 SYDVKM.

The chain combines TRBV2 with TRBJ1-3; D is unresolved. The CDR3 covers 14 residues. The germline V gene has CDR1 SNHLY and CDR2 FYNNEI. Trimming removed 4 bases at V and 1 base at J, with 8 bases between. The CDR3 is CASSGFGSGNTIYF. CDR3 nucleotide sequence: TGTGCCAGCAGTGGGTTCGGGTCTGGAAACACCATATATTTT.

In DNA form, the CDR3 reads TGCGCCAGCAGCCAAGATCTCCCCGGGACAGAGATTTTCATGAACACTGAAGCTTTCTTT. This encodes CASSQDLPGTEIFMNTEAFF. The chain is built from TRBV4-3 and TRBJ1-1, with 7 bases fitting TRBD1. V lost 0 bases, J lost 0 bases, and 16 bases stayed unmatched. The CDR3 is made up of 20 amino acids. CDR1 is LGHNA, CDR2 YSLEER, per germline.

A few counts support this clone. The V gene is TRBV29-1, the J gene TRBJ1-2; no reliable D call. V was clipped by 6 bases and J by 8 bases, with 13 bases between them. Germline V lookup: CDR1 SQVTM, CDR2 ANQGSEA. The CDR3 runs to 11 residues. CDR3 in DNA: TGCAGCGTACTTTACTCGGAGGGCTACACCTTC. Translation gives CSVLYSEGYTF.

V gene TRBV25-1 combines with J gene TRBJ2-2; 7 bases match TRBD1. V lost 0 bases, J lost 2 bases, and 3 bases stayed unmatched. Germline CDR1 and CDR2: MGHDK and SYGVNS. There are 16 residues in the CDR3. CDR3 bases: TGTGCCAGCAGTGAATATTGGGACAGAAACACCGGGGAGCTGTTTTTT. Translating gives CASSEYWDRNTGELFF.

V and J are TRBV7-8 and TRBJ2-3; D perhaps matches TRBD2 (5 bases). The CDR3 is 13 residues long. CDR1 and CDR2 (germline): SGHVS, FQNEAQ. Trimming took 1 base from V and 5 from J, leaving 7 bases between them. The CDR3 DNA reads TGTGCCAGCAGCTTAGAGACTAAAGATACGCAGTATTTT. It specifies CASSLETKDTQYF.

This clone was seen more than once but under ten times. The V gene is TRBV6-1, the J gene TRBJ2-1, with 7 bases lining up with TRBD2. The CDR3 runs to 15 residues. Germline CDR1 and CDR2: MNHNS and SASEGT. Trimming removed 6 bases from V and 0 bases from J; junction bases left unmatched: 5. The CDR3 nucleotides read TGTGCCAGCAGAGCGGGACTCAGCTCCTACAATGAGCAGTTCTTC. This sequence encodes CASRAGLSSYNEQFF.